Listed below are T cell receptor beta chains from one sample, sequenced in a study of blood T cell repertoires in COVID-19. Assay used: immunoSEQ multiplex PCR; TCRdb lists only in-frame clones, some missing. This table holds 130,000 or so clones, more than 80% found once. Material for sequencing was peripheral blood. The origin of the receptors is a man aged 40-50 years with acute or convalescent COVID-19. Both conserved end residues are part of each CDR3. The D gene is left open where the match is weak. Clone size is given for some rows only: seen once, a few or many times, or a class if the clone is expanded.

CDR3 protein: CASSLVGSYNEQFF; CDR3 DNA: TGTGCCAGCAGCCTGGTCGGCTCCTACAATGAGCAGTTCTTC; D gene: -; clone size: -; J gene: TRBJ2-1; V gene: TRBV9
CDR3 protein: CASSVGYRGSQPQHF; CDR3 DNA: TGTGCCAGCAGCGTAGGTTACAGGGGCTCACAGCCCCAGCATTTT; D gene: TRBD1; clone size: -; J gene: TRBJ1-5; V gene: TRBV9
CDR3 protein: CASSLEPHSYEQYF; CDR3 DNA: TGCGCCAGCAGCTTGGAGCCCCACTCCTACGAGCAGTACTTC; D gene: -; clone size: few; J gene: TRBJ2-7; V gene: TRBV5-1
CDR3 protein: CASSSSGGTEQYF; CDR3 DNA: TGTGCCAGCAGCTCCAGCGGAGGAACCGAGCAGTACTTC; D gene: -; clone size: -; J gene: TRBJ2-7; V gene: TRBV11-2
CDR3 protein: CASSSAGTGFGSPLHF; CDR3 DNA: TGTGCCAGCAGCAGCGCCGGGACAGGGTTTGGGTCACCCCTCCACTTT; D gene: TRBD1; clone size: once; J gene: TRBJ1-6; V gene: TRBV7-2
CDR3 protein: CAWSVPTYNEQFF; CDR3 DNA: TGTGCCTGGAGTGTTCCCACCTACAATGAGCAGTTCTTC; D gene: -; clone size: -; J gene: TRBJ2-1; V gene: TRBV30
CDR3 protein: CASSPRQGGNTEAFF; CDR3 DNA: TGTGCCAGCAGCCCAAGACAGGGGGGGAACACTGAAGCTTTCTTT; D gene: TRBD1; clone size: -; J gene: TRBJ1-1; V gene: TRBV7-8
CDR3 protein: CASSLLYLDTIYF; CDR3 DNA: TGTGCCAGCAGCTTACTTTACTTGGACACCATATATTTT; D gene: -; clone size: -; J gene: TRBJ1-3; V gene: TRBV7-2
CDR3 protein: CATSEGGFGEKLFF; CDR3 DNA: TGTGCCACCAGTGAGGGGGGATTCGGCGAAAAACTGTTTTTT; D gene: -; clone size: -; J gene: TRBJ1-4; V gene: TRBV24-1
CDR3 protein: CASSHFATSGNTDTQYF; CDR3 DNA: TGTGCCAGCAGCCATTTCGCCACTAGCGGAAACACAGATACGCAGTATTTT; D gene: TRBD2; clone size: -; J gene: TRBJ2-3; V gene: TRBV3-1/TRBV3-2
CDR3 protein: CAWSAGVGGYTF; CDR3 DNA: TGTGCCTGGAGTGCAGGGGTAGGTGGCTACACCTTC; D gene: -; clone size: few; J gene: TRBJ1-2; V gene: TRBV30
CDR3 protein: CASRPRDSYNEQFF; CDR3 DNA: TGTGCCAGCAGACCGCGGGACAGTTACAATGAGCAGTTCTTC; D gene: -; clone size: -; J gene: TRBJ2-1; V gene: TRBV2
CDR3 protein: CASSRRTGKNTEAFF; CDR3 DNA: TGTGCCAGCAGTCGAAGGACAGGGAAGAACACTGAAGCTTTCTTT; D gene: TRBD1; clone size: few; J gene: TRBJ1-1; V gene: TRBV5-5
CDR3 protein: CASSRDRGGQNTEAFF; CDR3 DNA: TGTGCCAGCAGCCGGGACAGGGGAGGGCAAAACACTGAAGCTTTCTTT; D gene: TRBD1; clone size: -; J gene: TRBJ1-1; V gene: TRBV5-6
CDR3 protein: CASSGDTLYGYTF; CDR3 DNA: TGTGCCAGCAGTGGGGACACCCTCTATGGCTACACCTTC; D gene: -; clone size: -; J gene: TRBJ1-2; V gene: TRBV6-2/TRBV6-3
CDR3 protein: CASSRRRGGQETQYF; CDR3 DNA: TGTGCCAGCAGCCGCCGGAGGGGGGGTCAAGAGACCCAGTACTTC; D gene: -; clone size: -; J gene: TRBJ2-5; V gene: TRBV7-9
CDR3 protein: CASSQDLGGAREAFF; CDR3 DNA: TGCGCCAGCAGCCAAGATCTTGGTGGGGCACGTGAAGCTTTCTTT; D gene: -; clone size: -; J gene: TRBJ1-1; V gene: TRBV4-1
CDR3 protein: CASSPRQVRNTGELFF; CDR3 DNA: TGCGCCAGCAGTCCAAGACAGGTTAGGAACACCGGGGAGCTGTTTTTT; D gene: -; clone size: -; J gene: TRBJ2-2; V gene: TRBV4-1
CDR3 protein: CASSLTLDSYEGYTF; CDR3 DNA: TGTGCCAGCAGCTTAACGTTGGACAGCTACGAGGGCTACACCTTC; D gene: -; clone size: -; J gene: TRBJ1-2; V gene: TRBV7-8
CDR3 protein: CASSLAGTSGRGGEQFF; CDR3 DNA: TGTGCCAGCAGCTTAGCGGGGACTAGCGGGAGAGGTGGTGAGCAGTTCTTC; D gene: TRBD2; clone size: -; J gene: TRBJ2-1; V gene: TRBV11-2
CDR3 protein: CASSQPGTGGLGEQYF; CDR3 DNA: TGCGCCAGCAGCCAGCCCGGGACAGGGGGTCTAGGCGAGCAGTACTTC; D gene: TRBD1; clone size: once; J gene: TRBJ2-7; V gene: TRBV4-1
CDR3 protein: CASSETGVIGNTIYF; CDR3 DNA: TGTGCCAGCAGTGAGACAGGGGTAATCGGAAACACCATATATTTT; D gene: TRBD1; clone size: -; J gene: TRBJ1-3; V gene: TRBV6-1
CDR3 protein: CASRTDRDRASPLHF; CDR3 DNA: TGCGCCAGCAGGACCGACCGGGACAGGGCTTCACCCCTCCACTTT; D gene: TRBD1; clone size: once; J gene: TRBJ1-6; V gene: TRBV5-1
CDR3 protein: CASSVLTDLSAQYF; CDR3 DNA: TGTGCCAGTAGTGTACTGACAGACCTATCGGCGCAGTATTTT; D gene: -; clone size: -; J gene: TRBJ2-3; V gene: TRBV19
CDR3 protein: CASAVPGLAGGMADTQYF; CDR3 DNA: TGTGCCAGCGCCGTCCCGGGACTAGCGGGGGGGATGGCAGATACGCAGTATTTT; D gene: TRBD2; clone size: -; J gene: TRBJ2-3; V gene: TRBV2
CDR3 protein: CASRLGGQGNTEAFF; CDR3 DNA: TGTGCCAGCAGACTAGGGGGACAGGGGAACACTGAAGCTTTCTTT; D gene: TRBD1; clone size: -; J gene: TRBJ1-1; V gene: TRBV28
CDR3 protein: CASSLRTGRETQYF; CDR3 DNA: TGTGCCAGCAGTTTGCGGACAGGGCGAGAGACCCAGTACTTC; D gene: TRBD1; clone size: -; J gene: TRBJ2-5; V gene: TRBV28
CDR3 protein: CASSLSGNSGNTIYF; CDR3 DNA: TGTGCCAGCAGCTTGAGCGGTAACTCTGGAAACACCATATATTTT; D gene: -; clone size: -; J gene: TRBJ1-3; V gene: TRBV5-6
CDR3 protein: CASTYSVSSYNEQFF; CDR3 DNA: TGTGCCAGCACTTATAGCGTCTCCTCCTACAATGAGCAGTTCTTC; D gene: -; clone size: -; J gene: TRBJ2-1; V gene: TRBV6-6
CDR3 protein: CASLSGGSYGYTF; CDR3 DNA: TGTGCCAGTCTCTCGGGGGGGTCCTATGGCTACACCTTC; D gene: -; clone size: -; J gene: TRBJ1-2; V gene: TRBV19
CDR3 protein: CASSNLNPSGYTF; CDR3 DNA: TGTGCCAGCAGCAACCTAAACCCGAGTGGCTACACCTTC; D gene: -; clone size: -; J gene: TRBJ1-2; V gene: TRBV3-1/TRBV3-2
CDR3 protein: CASSHWSMRGTDTQYF; CDR3 DNA: TGTGCCAGCAGCCATTGGTCCATGCGGGGAACAGATACGCAGTATTTT; D gene: -; clone size: -; J gene: TRBJ2-3; V gene: TRBV3-1/TRBV3-2
CDR3 protein: CASGGLAGNTIYF; CDR3 DNA: TGTGCCAGCGGGGGCCTGGCTGGAAACACCATATATTTT; D gene: -; clone size: -; J gene: TRBJ1-3; V gene: TRBV9
CDR3 protein: CSVAPRISGNTIYF; CDR3 DNA: TGCAGCGTGGCCCCCAGGATCTCTGGAAACACCATATATTTT; D gene: -; clone size: -; J gene: TRBJ1-3; V gene: TRBV29-1
CDR3 protein: CASSMGGLGYEQYF; CDR3 DNA: TGTGCCAGTAGTATGGGGGGGCTAGGCTACGAGCAGTACTTC; D gene: -; clone size: once; J gene: TRBJ2-7; V gene: TRBV19
CDR3 protein: CASSQDVAGGVTDTQYF; CDR3 DNA: TGCGCCAGCAGCCAAGATGTCGCGGGGGGGGTCACAGATACGCAGTATTTT; D gene: TRBD2; clone size: -; J gene: TRBJ2-3; V gene: TRBV4-3
CDR3 protein: CASSGRTDRPSSGANVLTF; CDR3 DNA: TGTGCCAGCAGTGGAAGGACAGATAGACCGAGCTCTGGGGCCAACGTCCTGACTTTC; D gene: -; clone size: -; J gene: TRBJ2-6; V gene: TRBV6-1
CDR3 protein: CASSPGQPSYEQYF; CDR3 DNA: TGCGCCAGCAGCCCGGGACAACCCTCCTACGAGCAGTACTTC; D gene: -; clone size: once; J gene: TRBJ2-7; V gene: TRBV5-1
CDR3 protein: CASSFGGGYNEQFF; CDR3 DNA: TGTGCCAGCAGCTTTGGGGGGGGCTACAATGAGCAGTTCTTC; D gene: TRBD2; clone size: once; J gene: TRBJ2-1; V gene: TRBV11-3
CDR3 protein: CASSRDRGGYTF; CDR3 DNA: TGTGCCAGCAGCCGGGACAGGGGGGGCTACACCTTC; D gene: TRBD1; clone size: -; J gene: TRBJ1-2; V gene: TRBV5-8
CDR3 protein: CASSERGSSPEAFF; CDR3 DNA: TGTGCCAGCAGTGAACGGGGTTCCTCCCCTGAAGCTTTCTTT; D gene: -; clone size: -; J gene: TRBJ1-1; V gene: TRBV6-1
CDR3 protein: CASSQIQGPGTNEKLFF; CDR3 DNA: TGTGCCAGCAGCCAAATACAGGGGCCGGGCACTAATGAAAAACTGTTTTTT; D gene: TRBD1; clone size: -; J gene: TRBJ1-4; V gene: TRBV7-6
CDR3 protein: CASSEGGFTEAFF; CDR3 DNA: TGTGCCAGCAGCGAGGGGGGGTTCACTGAAGCTTTCTTT; D gene: -; clone size: -; J gene: TRBJ1-1; V gene: TRBV2
CDR3 protein: CASSTRSRGNTIYF; CDR3 DNA: TGTGCCAGCAGTACGCGGTCCCGTGGAAACACCATATATTTT; D gene: -; clone size: -; J gene: TRBJ1-3; V gene: TRBV6-5
CDR3 protein: CASGKGTSGSIGEQFF; CDR3 DNA: TGTGCCAGTGGGAAAGGGACTAGCGGGAGTATTGGTGAGCAGTTCTTC; D gene: TRBD2; clone size: -; J gene: TRBJ2-1; V gene: TRBV19